This T cell receptor beta chain comes out of a study of tumor and adjacent non-tumor tissue in lung cancer. Regarding the study as a whole: Tumor tissue had significantly higher TCR diversity than normal lung. Normal lung showed higher cumulative top 100 clone frequency than tumor.

No cell sorting was done before RNA was extracted from the tissue. Between August and November 2014, newly diagnosed, chemotherapy-naive lung cancer patients underwent thoracic surgery in China. The CDR3 extends over 15 amino acids. The germline CDR1 and CDR2 sequences are MNHEY and SVGEGT. V lost 2 bases to trimming and J lost 7 bases, with 14 bases between them. This clonotype was picked up a small number of times. As yet, its antigen is unknown. A modified ARM-PCR protocol with three rounds of nested PCR amplified TCRbeta. TCRdb re-analysed the multiplex PCR reads in MiXCR, keeping a single row per CDR3 protein. The repertoire has over 110,000 distinct CDR3 sequences, roughly 66% of them found once; the top ten carry about 18%.

The source is a man aged 55 to 70 with small cell lung cancer. V and J are TRBV6-2 or TRBV6-3 and TRBJ1-4; D is ambiguous. Sequencing used lung tumor tissue. The CDR3 nucleotides read TGTGCCAGCAGTTACGCCGCCGGGTTTTCTGAAAAACTGTTTTTT. Translating gives CASSYAAGFSEKLFF.